The 20 T cell receptor beta chains given below trace back to one sample, sequenced in a study of post-analysis software for immune sequencing data. Study observations and caveats: Among about 5 TRBV segments more frequent in patients than controls were TRBV5-6, TRBV5-1 and TRBV20-1.

Unique molecular identifiers were present in the TCR beta cDNA libraries. TCRdb recomputed calls from the PCR reads with MiXCR, one row per CDR3 protein. This table holds hundreds of thousands of distinct CDR3 sequences, 40% to 50% found once. The antigens these receptors bind are not known. Sequenced input: blood. These receptors came from a girl between 5 and 17 years old with multiple sclerosis.

The rearrangement joins TRBV27 to TRBJ2-7, with D possibly TRBD1 on 6 matching bases. Trimming left V 1 base short and J 3 bases short, with 13 bases between. This CDR3 has 15 residues. Germline CDR1 is MNHEY and CDR2 is SMNVEV (reference sequence). This CDR3 reads CASSLWAGAGYEQYF. The CDR3 DNA reads TGTGCCAGCAGTTTATGGGCAGGGGCGGGCTACGAGCAGTACTTC.

This chain links TRBV2 with TRBJ2-3; possibly TRBD1 for D (5 bases). V was shortened by 7 bases and J by 3 bases, with 20 bases between the two germline ends. This CDR3 comprises 16 residues. Germline CDR1 reads SNHLY; CDR2 reads FYNNEI. As DNA, the CDR3 is TGTGCCAGCAACCAGGACAACGCATTAATAACAGATACGCAGTATTTT. Protein sequence: CASNQDNALITDTQYF.

V usage is TRBV3-1 and J usage is TRBJ2-6; a possible D gene is TRBD1 (6 bases). The V gene's germline CDR1 is LGHDT and CDR2 YNNKEL (reference sequence). The CDR3 length is 17 residues. V was pared by 3 bases and J by 0 bases, with 12 bases between. The CDR3 here is CASSHGQGPSGANVLTF. In DNA form, the CDR3 reads TGTGCCAGCAGCCATGGGCAGGGGCCCTCTGGGGCCAACGTCCTGACTTTC.

Comment on this clonotype: Germline is not matched at one junction end, which may reflect a read error. The V gene is TRBV18, the J gene TRBJ1-5; TRBD1 might be the D (5 bases). Looked up from germline, CDR1 is KGHSH and CDR2 is LQKENI. The length of the CDR3 is 13 residues. CDR3 protein: CVSSPDNNQPQHF. The CDR3 coding sequence is TGTGTCAGCTCACCGGACAACAATCAGCCCCAGCATTTT.

The chain is built from TRBV7-2 and TRBJ2-1; D may match TRBD1 or TRBD2 (6 bases each). CDR1 is SGHTA and CDR2 is FQGNSA in the germline V gene. Trimming pared 6 bases from V and 7 bases from J, leaving 13 bases between. The CDR3 runs 13 residues. The CDR3 sequence is CASSLPGANEQFF. The CDR3 nucleotides read TGTGCCAGCAGTCTGCCGGGGGCGAATGAGCAGTTCTTC.

As to this clonotype: Germline is not matched at one junction end, which may reflect a read error. V usage is TRBV12-3 or TRBV12-4 and J usage is TRBJ1-4; the match to TRBD1 covers 9 bases. CDR3 length: 15 amino acids. This CDR3 is CASSLPRTGEIKRFF. The CDR3 DNA sequence: TGTGCCAGCAGCCTCCCTCGGACAGGGGAAATAAAACGGTTTTTT.

The chain carries TRBV5-1 and TRBJ2-7, with 7 bases fitting TRBD2. Germline CDR1 and CDR2: SGHRS and YFSETQ. The J segment lost 5 bases and the V segment lost 0 bases, leaving 8 bases of the junction unmatched. This CDR3 is 15 amino acids long. CDR3 sequence reads: CASSLAGGRADEQYF. The DNA of the CDR3 is TGCGCCAGCAGCTTGGCCGGTGGGAGGGCCGACGAGCAGTACTTC.

The V call is TRBV12-5, the J call TRBJ2-3; 8 bases fit TRBD2. Unmatched junction bases numbered 0, after V lost 0 bases and J lost 4 bases. The CDR3 runs 14 residues. Germline values: CDR1 LGHNT, CDR2 FRNRAP. The CDR3 nucleotides read TGTGCTAGTGGTTTGGTACTAGCGGCAGATACGCAGTATTTT. Translating gives CASGLVLAADTQYF.

The chain couples TRBV12-3 or TRBV12-4 to TRBJ2-3; possible D gene TRBD2, 7 bases. V gave up 6 bases and J gave up 5 bases, with 18 bases separating them. The CDR3 sequence is 15 residues long. The CDR3 here is CASRPKRGREDTQYF. CDR3 nucleotides: TGTGCCAGCAGGCCAAAAAGGGGGAGGGAAGATACGCAGTATTTT.

The chain recombines TRBV29-1 with TRBJ2-7, with D perhaps TRBD2 (5 bases). The CDR3 runs 16 residues. From germline, CDR1 is SQVTM and CDR2 ANQGSEA. The V gene lost 5 bases and the J gene lost 7 bases, with 27 bases spanning the gap. The CDR3: CSVLLGAASSYNEQYF. The CDR3 bases are TGCAGCGTTCTACTAGGAGCGGCTAGCTCCTACAATGAGCAGTACTTC.

J is TRBJ2-5 and V is TRBV29-1; 7 positions match TRBD1. Germline CDR1 SQVTM, CDR2 ANQGSEA. CDR3 length: 13 amino acids. Trimming took 6 bases from V and 4 from J; bases not matched to a gene: 8. CDR3 amino acids: CSVARSGGETQYF. The DNA for the CDR3 is TGCAGCGTGGCCAGGTCAGGGGGAGAGACCCAGTACTTC. The entire variable domain, with the rest obtained from reference TRBV29-1 and TRBJ2-5, is as follows: SAVISQKPSRDICQRGTSLTIQCQVDSQVTMMFWYRQQPGQSLTLIATANQGSEATYESGFVIDKFPISRPNLTFSTLTVSNMSPEDSSIYLCSVARSGGETQYFGPGTRLLVL.

This rearrangement joins TRBV5-1 to TRBJ2-7; TRBD1 agrees at 10 bases. The end of the DNA is better explained by TRBJ2-5, so the J call may be wrong. CDR1 is SGHRS and CDR2 is YFSETQ in the germline V gene. This CDR3 contains 13 residues. CDR3 nucleotide sequence: TGCGCCAGCGGAGAGACAGGGGGCAAGACCCAGTACTTC. Translation gives CASGETGGKTQYF.

Remarks on this clonotype: This clone may be a read error of a much larger clone one base away. The chain has TRBV12-3 or TRBV12-4 and TRBJ2-4; D gene ambiguous. The J call may be wrong; the DNA end is better matched by TRBJ2-7. The CDR3 consists of 12 residues. CDR3: CAGSSWINEQYF. CDR3 nucleotide sequence: TGTGCCGGCAGTTCTTGGATTAACGAGCAGTACTTC.

The rearrangement uses TRBV12-3 or TRBV12-4 and TRBJ2-3, with D uncertain. The V end lost 6 bases, the J end lost 0 bases, and 10 bases lay between the germline ends. This CDR3 region has 14 residues. In DNA, the CDR3 is TGTGCCAGCAGGGATGGACGGAGCACAGATACGCAGTATTTT. Protein sequence: CASRDGRSTDTQYF.

This clonotype was seen more than once but under ten times. CDR3 sequence reads: CASSFKDGASYEQYF. The CDR3, as DNA: TGTGCCAGCAGTTTTAAGGACGGAGCTTCCTACGAGCAGTACTTC. The V gene is TRBV27, the J gene TRBJ2-7, with D unclear. V was cut by 3 bases and J by 1 base, with 13 bases left in between. Germline V gene sequence: CDR1 MNHEY, CDR2 SMNVEV (reference sequence). CDR3 size: 15 residues.

This chain connects TRBV4-1 to TRBJ1-4; tentative D call: TRBD1 (6 bases). CDR3 size: 17 residues. V shed 6 bases and J shed 3 bases, with 20 bases lying between them. Germline V gene data show CDR1 as MGHRA and CDR2 as YSYEKL. The CDR3 loop reads CASRRTRGEHANEKLFF. The CDR3, as DNA: TGCGCCAGCAGACGAACGAGGGGGGAACACGCTAATGAAAAACTGTTTTTT.

This clonotype was seen just once. The V gene is TRBV3-1, the J gene TRBJ1-2; D may be TRBD1 (5 bases). Germline values: CDR1 LGHDT, CDR2 YNNKEL (reference sequence). This CDR3 region has 14 residues. V lost 1 base to trimming and J lost 1 base, with 7 bases between them. The CDR3 here is CASSQAQVNYGYTF. The CDR3 nucleotides read TGTGCCAGCAGCCAAGCACAGGTTAACTATGGCTACACCTTC.

The rearrangement joins TRBV20-1 to TRBJ2-1; tentative D call: TRBD1 (5 bases). The CDR3 is 12 amino acids. Germline V CDR1 and CDR2: DFQATT, SNEGSKA (reference sequence). V shed 3 bases and J shed 10 bases, with 13 bases lying between them. The CDR3 DNA reads TGCAGTGCTAGGCACAGGTCCGTCGAGCAGTTCTTC. Protein product: CSARHRSVEQFF.

This clonotype came up a few times. The chain has TRBV5-4 and TRBJ2-5, with TRBD2 identical over 10 bases. Germline V gene data show CDR1 as SGHNT and CDR2 as YYREEE (reference sequence). This CDR3 contains 16 residues. After removal of 2 bases from V and 5 bases from J, the junction contained 9 bases not matched to a gene. CDR3 DNA sequence: TGTGCCAGCAGCTTTGGGACTAGCGACGTCCGGGAGACCCAGTACTTC. Translated: CASSFGTSDVRETQYF.

The chain recombines TRBV3-1 with TRBJ2-7; TRBD2 agrees at 9 bases. The tail of the sequence fits TRBJ2-5 better, so the J call may be wrong. CDR3 length: 16 amino acids. The germline CDR1 and CDR2 sequences are LGHDT and YNNKEL (reference sequence). CDR3 DNA sequence: TGTGCCAGCAGCCAGCGGGGCGGGGGGGCACAGGAGACCCAGTACTTC. This codes for CASSQRGGGAQETQYF.